This T cell receptor (beta chain) comes out of a study of blood T cell repertoires in COVID-19. The overall study: PBMCs, B-cell-depleted T cells, or T cells provided the cDNA or gDNA that made up the material.

Here immunoSEQ multiplex PCR was the method, and the copy in TCRdb shows in-frame clones only, minus some. The top ten clones hold approximately 7.8% of a sample with 300,000 or so clones, roughly 86% of them seen once. The V gene's germline CDR1 is LGHNA and CDR2 YSLEER. V was pared by 0 bases and J by 7 bases, with 10 bases between. CDR3 size: 13 residues. Sequences were obtained from peripheral blood. This receptor was taken from a woman aged 45 to 65 who had recovered from COVID-19. The rearrangement uses TRBV4-3 and TRBJ2-7; D is perhaps TRBD2 (6 bases). The CDR3 DNA sequence: TGCGCCAGCAGCCAAGATGCGGCGGGGGAGCAGTACTTC. Its protein product is CASSQDAAGEQYF.